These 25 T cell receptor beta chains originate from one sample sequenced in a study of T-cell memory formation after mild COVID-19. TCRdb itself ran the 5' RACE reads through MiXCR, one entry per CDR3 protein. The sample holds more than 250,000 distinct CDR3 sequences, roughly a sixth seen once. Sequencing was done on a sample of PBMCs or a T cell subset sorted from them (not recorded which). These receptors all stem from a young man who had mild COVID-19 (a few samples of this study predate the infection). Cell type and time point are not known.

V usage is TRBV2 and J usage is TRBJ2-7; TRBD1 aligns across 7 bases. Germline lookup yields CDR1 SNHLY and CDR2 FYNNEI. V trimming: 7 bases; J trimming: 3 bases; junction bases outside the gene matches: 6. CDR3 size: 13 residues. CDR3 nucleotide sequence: TGTGCCAGCACCCGAAGACAGGGCTACGAGCAGTACGTC. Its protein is CASTRRQGYEQYV.

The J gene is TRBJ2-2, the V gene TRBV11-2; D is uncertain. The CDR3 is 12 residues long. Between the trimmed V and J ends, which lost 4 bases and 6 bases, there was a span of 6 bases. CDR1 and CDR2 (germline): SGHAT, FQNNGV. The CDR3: CASSSWAGELFF. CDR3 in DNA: TGTGCCAGCAGCTCCTGGGCCGGGGAGCTGTTTTTT.

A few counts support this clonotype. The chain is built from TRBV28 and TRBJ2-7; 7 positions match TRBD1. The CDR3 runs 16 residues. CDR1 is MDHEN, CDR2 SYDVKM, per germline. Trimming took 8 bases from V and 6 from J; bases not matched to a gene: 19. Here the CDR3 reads CASALGPGQNMVEQYV. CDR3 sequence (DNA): TGTGCCAGCGCCCTCGGCCCGGGACAGAACATGGTCGAGCAGTACGTC.

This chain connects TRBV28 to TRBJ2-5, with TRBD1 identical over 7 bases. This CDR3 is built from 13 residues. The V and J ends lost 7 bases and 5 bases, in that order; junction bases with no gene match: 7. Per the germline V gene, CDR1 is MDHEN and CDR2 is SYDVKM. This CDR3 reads CASTRQGRETQYF. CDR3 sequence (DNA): TGTGCCAGCACCCGACAGGGTCGGGAGACCCAGTACTTC.

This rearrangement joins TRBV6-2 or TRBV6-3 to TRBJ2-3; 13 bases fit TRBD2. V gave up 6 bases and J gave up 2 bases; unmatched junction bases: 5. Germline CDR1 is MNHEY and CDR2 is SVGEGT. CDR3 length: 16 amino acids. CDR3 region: CASRTGLAGITDTQYF. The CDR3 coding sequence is TGTGCCAGCAGAACGGGACTAGCGGGGATCACAGATACGCAGTATTTT.

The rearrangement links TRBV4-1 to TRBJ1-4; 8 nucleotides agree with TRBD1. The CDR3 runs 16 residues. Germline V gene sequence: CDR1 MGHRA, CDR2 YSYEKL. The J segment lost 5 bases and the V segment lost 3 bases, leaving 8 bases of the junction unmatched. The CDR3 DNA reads TGCGCCAGCAGCCAGCTAAGGACAGGGTTAAATGAAAAACTGTTTTTT. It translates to CASSQLRTGLNEKLFF.

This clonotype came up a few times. The CDR3 loop is CASSLEVQAGETYEQYF. The CDR3 DNA is TGCGCCAGCAGCTTGGAGGTACAAGCGGGGGAAACCTACGAGCAGTACTTC. The chain carries TRBV5-1 and TRBJ2-7, with TRBD2 matching 8 bases. This CDR3 has 17 amino acids. Per germline, CDR1 SGHRS and CDR2 YFSETQ. J lost 2 bases, V lost 0 bases, and 10 bases had no gene match.

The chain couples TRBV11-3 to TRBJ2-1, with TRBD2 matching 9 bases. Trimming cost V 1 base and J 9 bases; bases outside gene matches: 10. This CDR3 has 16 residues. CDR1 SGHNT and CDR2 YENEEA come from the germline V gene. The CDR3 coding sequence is TGTGCCAGCAGCTTAGGAGGCGGGGGGGGCCCAGGTGAGCAGTTCTTC. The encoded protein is CASSLGGGGGPGEQFF.

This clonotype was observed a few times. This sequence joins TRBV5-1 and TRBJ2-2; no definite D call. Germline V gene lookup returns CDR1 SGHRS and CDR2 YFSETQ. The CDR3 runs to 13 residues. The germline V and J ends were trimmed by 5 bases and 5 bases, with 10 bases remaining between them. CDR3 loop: CASSLTVTGELFF. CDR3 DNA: TGCGCCAGCAGTTTGACCGTGACCGGGGAGCTGTTTTTT.

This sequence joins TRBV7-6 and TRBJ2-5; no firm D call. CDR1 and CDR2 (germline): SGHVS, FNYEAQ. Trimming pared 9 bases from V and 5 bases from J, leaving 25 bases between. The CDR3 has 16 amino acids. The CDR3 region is CARSPPAYSRSETQYF. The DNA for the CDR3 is TGTGCCAGAAGCCCCCCGGCTTACAGCAGATCGGAGACCCAGTACTTC.

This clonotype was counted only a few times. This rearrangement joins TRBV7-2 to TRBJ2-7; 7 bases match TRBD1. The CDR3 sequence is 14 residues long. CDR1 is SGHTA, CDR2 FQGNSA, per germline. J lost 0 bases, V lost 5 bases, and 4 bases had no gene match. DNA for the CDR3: TGTGCCAGCAGCCCGGACAGGTACTCCTACGAGCAGTACTTC. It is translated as CASSPDRYSYEQYF. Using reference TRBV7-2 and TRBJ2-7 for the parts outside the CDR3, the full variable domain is GAGVSQSPSNKVTEKGKDVELRCDPISGHTALYWYRQSLGQGLEFLIYFQGNSAPDKSGLPSDRFSAERTGGSVSTLTIQRTQQEDSAVYLCASSPDRYSYEQYFGPGTRLTVT.

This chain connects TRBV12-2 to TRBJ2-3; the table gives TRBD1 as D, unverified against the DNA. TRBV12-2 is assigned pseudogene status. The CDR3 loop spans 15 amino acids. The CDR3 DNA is TGTGCAAGTCGCCCCCTCTCTGAAATAACAGATACGCAGTATTTT. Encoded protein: CASRPLSEITDTQYF.

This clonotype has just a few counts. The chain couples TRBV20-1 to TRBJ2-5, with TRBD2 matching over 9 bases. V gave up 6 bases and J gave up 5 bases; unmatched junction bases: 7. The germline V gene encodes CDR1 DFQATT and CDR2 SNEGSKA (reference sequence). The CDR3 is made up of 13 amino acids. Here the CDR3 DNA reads TGCAGTGCGGCCCTAGCGGGGCGGGAGACCCAGTACTTC. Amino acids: CSAALAGRETQYF.

The CDR3 sequence: CASKIEENTEAFF. The CDR3 nucleotides are TGTGCCAGCAAAATCGAGGAAAACACTGAAGCTTTCTTT. V usage is TRBV2 and J usage is TRBJ1-1; D is ambiguous. V was clipped by 7 bases and J by 2 bases, with 11 bases between them. The CDR3 runs 13 residues. Germline CDR1 reads SNHLY; CDR2 reads FYNNEI.

The chain's CDR3 is CASSSQGGYNEQFF. In nucleotides, the CDR3 is TGTGCCAGCAGCTCACAGGGCGGTTACAATGAGCAGTTCTTC. The chain has TRBV7-2 and TRBJ2-1; TRBD1 is a possible D gene (6 bases). This CDR3 region has 14 residues. The V gene lost 4 bases and the J gene lost 4 bases, with 11 bases spanning the gap. The germline V gene encodes CDR1 SGHTA and CDR2 FQGNSA.

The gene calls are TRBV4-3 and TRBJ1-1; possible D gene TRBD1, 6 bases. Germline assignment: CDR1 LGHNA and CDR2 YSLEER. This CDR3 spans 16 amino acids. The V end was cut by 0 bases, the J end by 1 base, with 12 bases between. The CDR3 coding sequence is TGCGCCAGCAGCCAAGATTGGACAGACGAGAACACTGAAGCTTTCTTT. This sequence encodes CASSQDWTDENTEAFF.

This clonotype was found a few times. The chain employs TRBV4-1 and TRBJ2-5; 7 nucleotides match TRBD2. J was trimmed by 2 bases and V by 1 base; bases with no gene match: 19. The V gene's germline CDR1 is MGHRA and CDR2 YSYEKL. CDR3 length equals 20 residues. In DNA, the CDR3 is TGCGCCAGCAGCCAAGGTCCCCAGCGGGGTTATACGTCAAGGCAAGAGACCCAGTACTTC. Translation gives CASSQGPQRGYTSRQETQYF.

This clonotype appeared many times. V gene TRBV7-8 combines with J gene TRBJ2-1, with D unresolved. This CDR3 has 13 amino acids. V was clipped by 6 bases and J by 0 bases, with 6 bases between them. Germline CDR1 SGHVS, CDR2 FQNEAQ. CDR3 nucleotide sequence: TGTGCCAGCAGTTACAGCTCCTACAATGAGCAGTTCTTC. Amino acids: CASSYSSYNEQFF.

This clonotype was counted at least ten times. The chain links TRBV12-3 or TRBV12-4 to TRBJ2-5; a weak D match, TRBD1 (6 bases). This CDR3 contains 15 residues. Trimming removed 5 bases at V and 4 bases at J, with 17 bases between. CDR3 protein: CASSLSREGGETQYF. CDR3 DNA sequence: TGTGCCAGCAGTCTATCCCGGGAAGGGGGAGAGACCCAGTACTTC.

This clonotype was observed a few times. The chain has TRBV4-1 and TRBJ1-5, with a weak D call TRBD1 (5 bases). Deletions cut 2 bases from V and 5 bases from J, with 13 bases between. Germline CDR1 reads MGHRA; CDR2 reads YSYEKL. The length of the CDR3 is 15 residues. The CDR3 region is CASSQTGTPDQPQHF. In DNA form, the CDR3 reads TGCGCCAGCAGCCAAACCGGGACGCCAGATCAGCCCCAGCATTTT.

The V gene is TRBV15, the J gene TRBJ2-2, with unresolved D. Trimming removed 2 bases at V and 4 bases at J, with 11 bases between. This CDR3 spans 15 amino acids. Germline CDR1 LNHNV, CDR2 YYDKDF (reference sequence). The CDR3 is CATSRQRESTGELFF. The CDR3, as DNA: TGTGCCACCAGCAGACAAAGGGAAAGCACCGGGGAGCTGTTTTTT.

CDR3 DNA sequence: TGTGCCAGCAGCTCCTTTGGTCTCTCCTACGAGCAGTACTTC. Its protein product is CASSSFGLSYEQYF. The chain combines TRBV7-2 with TRBJ2-7; D remains unclear. Germline CDR1 and CDR2: SGHTA and FQGNSA. This CDR3 contains 14 residues. V was pared by 4 bases and J by 0 bases, with 10 bases between.

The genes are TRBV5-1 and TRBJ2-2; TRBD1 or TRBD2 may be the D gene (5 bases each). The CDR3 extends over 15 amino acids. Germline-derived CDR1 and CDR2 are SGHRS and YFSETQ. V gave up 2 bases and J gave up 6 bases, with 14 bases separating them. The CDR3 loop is CASSLGTAVSGELFF. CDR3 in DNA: TGCGCCAGCAGCTTAGGGACGGCCGTCTCCGGGGAGCTGTTTTTT.

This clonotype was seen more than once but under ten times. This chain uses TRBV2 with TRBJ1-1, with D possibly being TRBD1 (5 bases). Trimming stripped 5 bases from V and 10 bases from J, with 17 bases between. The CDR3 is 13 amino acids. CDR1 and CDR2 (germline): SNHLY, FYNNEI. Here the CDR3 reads CASSTGTGAGAFF. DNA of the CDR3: TGTGCCAGCAGTACCGGGACCGGGGCTGGAGCTTTCTTT.

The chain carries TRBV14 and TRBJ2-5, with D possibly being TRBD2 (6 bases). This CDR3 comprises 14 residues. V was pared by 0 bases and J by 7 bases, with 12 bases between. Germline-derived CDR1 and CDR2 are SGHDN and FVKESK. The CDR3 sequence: CASSQDGGYGTQYF. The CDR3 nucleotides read TGTGCCAGCAGCCAAGACGGAGGGTATGGGACCCAGTACTTC.